This is a list of T cell receptor beta chains from one sample in a study of siplizumab effects on memory and regulatory T cells. Clones were read by immunoSEQ multiplex PCR, and TCRdb kept only the in-frame ones, dropping some. The sample contains more than 85,000 clones, more than 85% of which appear only once. Sequenced sample: CD4+ T cells sorted from blood. The receptors here all came from a human donor in good health. Some clones in this sample may be carry-over from other donors' samples. CDR3s include the opening cysteine and the closing phenylalanine or tryptophan. The D gene is left open where the match is weak. Clone sizes are given selectively: once, few, many, or a class where the clone is expanded.

CDR3: CASSPRETQYF
DNA: TGTGCCAGCAGCCCCCGAGAGACCCAGTACTTC
V: TRBV7-2
D: NA
size: NA
J: TRBJ2-5

CDR3: CASSLYGGQPYNEQFF
DNA: TGTGCCAGCAGTTTGTACGGTGGACAGCCTTACAATGAGCAGTTCTTC
V: TRBV27
D: NA
size: NA
J: TRBJ2-1

CDR3: CSVLINYGYTF
DNA: TGCAGCGTCCTCATTAACTATGGCTACACCTTC
V: TRBV29-1
D: NA
size: NA
J: TRBJ1-2

CDR3: CSVAPQFSYEQYF
DNA: TGCAGCGTTGCCCCACAATTCTCCTACGAGCAGTACTTC
V: TRBV29-1
D: NA
size: NA
J: TRBJ2-7

CDR3: CASTGGVGTEAFF
DNA: TGTGCCAGCACAGGGGGAGTAGGGACTGAAGCTTTCTTT
V: TRBV25-1
D: TRBD1
size: NA
J: TRBJ1-1

CDR3: CASSSSGGYSYEQYF
DNA: TGTGCCAGCAGCTCAAGTGGGGGTTACTCCTACGAGCAGTACTTC
V: TRBV7-3
D: NA
size: NA
J: TRBJ2-7

CDR3: CASSPGLAGGDTQYF
DNA: TGCGCCAGCAGCCCGGGACTAGCGGGAGGGGATACGCAGTATTTT
V: TRBV4-1
D: TRBD2
size: NA
J: TRBJ2-3

CDR3: CSVTGTQGWETQYF
DNA: TGCAGCGTGACTGGGACTCAGGGTTGGGAGACCCAGTACTTC
V: TRBV29-1
D: NA
size: few
J: TRBJ2-5

CDR3: CASSKVIFVTGDEQYF
DNA: TGTGCCAGCAGCAAGGTGATATTTGTGACAGGGGACGAGCAGTACTTC
V: TRBV21-1
D: NA
size: NA
J: TRBJ2-7

CDR3: CASSFPLLVVYNEQFF
DNA: TGTGCCAGCAGTTTCCCCTTGTTAGTAGTTTACAATGAGCAGTTCTTC
V: TRBV6-5
D: NA
size: NA
J: TRBJ2-1

CDR3: CATSRDRANTEAFF
DNA: TGTGCCACCAGCAGAGATCGGGCGAACACTGAAGCTTTCTTT
V: TRBV15
D: NA
size: NA
J: TRBJ1-1

CDR3: CASSPEYQTEAFF
DNA: TGTGCCAGCTCACCCGAGTACCAAACTGAAGCTTTCTTT
V: TRBV18
D: NA
size: NA
J: TRBJ1-1

CDR3: CASSKSGSYEQHF
DNA: TGTGCCAGCAGTAAAAGCGGGAGCTACGAGCAGCACTTC
V: TRBV27
D: TRBD2
size: NA
J: TRBJ2-7

CDR3: CASSEFKSGYEQYF
DNA: TGTGCCAGCAGTGAATTTAAGTCGGGCTACGAGCAGTACTTC
V: TRBV6-1
D: NA
size: NA
J: TRBJ2-7

CDR3: CALAELGTGNTIYF
DNA: TGTGCCCTGGCCGAGCTAGGGACTGGAAACACCATATATTTT
V: TRBV6-1
D: NA
size: NA
J: TRBJ1-3

CDR3: CSVETAGSSTDTQYF
DNA: TGCAGCGTTGAGACAGCGGGATCTAGCACAGATACGCAGTATTTT
V: TRBV29-1
D: TRBD2
size: once
J: TRBJ2-3

CDR3: CASSQDEGTGELFF
DNA: TGTGCCAGCAGCCAAGATGAAGGCACCGGGGAGCTGTTTTTT
V: TRBV14
D: NA
size: NA
J: TRBJ2-2

CDR3: CASSLWPRVSTGELFF
DNA: TGTGCCAGCAGTTTATGGCCTAGGGTATCCACCGGGGAGCTGTTTTTT
V: TRBV27
D: NA
size: NA
J: TRBJ2-2

CDR3: CASSMAGVADTQYF
DNA: TGTGCCAGCAGTATGGCGGGAGTGGCAGATACGCAGTATTTT
V: TRBV11-3
D: TRBD2
size: NA
J: TRBJ2-3

CDR3: CASSRNPSGITQYF
DNA: TGTGCCAGCAGCCGGAACCCATCGGGGATCACGCAGTATTTT
V: TRBV7-2
D: NA
size: NA
J: TRBJ2-3

CDR3: CASTRWGGSDGYTF
DNA: TGTGCCAGCACCCGTTGGGGGGGGAGCGATGGCTACACCTTC
V: TRBV6-5
D: NA
size: NA
J: TRBJ1-2

CDR3: CASSRKTGFSSYEQYF
DNA: TGTGCCAGCAGCCGAAAGACAGGCTTCAGCTCCTACGAGCAGTACTTC
V: TRBV14
D: NA
size: NA
J: TRBJ2-7

CDR3: CASSPAERAPRYGYTF
DNA: TGTGCCAGCAGTCCCGCGGAGAGGGCCCCTCGCTATGGCTACACCTTC
V: TRBV27
D: NA
size: NA
J: TRBJ1-2

CDR3: CASSLGLPSTDTQYF
DNA: TGTGCCAGCAGCTTAGGGCTACCAAGCACAGATACGCAGTATTTT
V: TRBV7-9
D: NA
size: once
J: TRBJ2-3

CDR3: CASSKGHGRNQPQHF
DNA: TGTGCCAGCAGCAAAGGACACGGACGCAATCAGCCCCAGCATTTT
V: TRBV9
D: NA
size: NA
J: TRBJ1-5

CDR3: CASSRIIPGTGSTDTQYF
DNA: TGTGCCAGCAGCCGAATCATACCTGGGACAGGGAGCACAGATACGCAGTATTTT
V: TRBV7-6
D: TRBD1
size: NA
J: TRBJ2-3

CDR3: CASSYPSANEQYF
DNA: TGTGCCAGCAGTTATCCATCAGCGAACGAGCAGTACTTC
V: TRBV27
D: NA
size: NA
J: TRBJ2-7

CDR3: CASSLGAGTDTQYF
DNA: TGTGCCAGCAGCCTAGGTGCGGGCACAGATACGCAGTATTTT
V: TRBV7-3
D: NA
size: NA
J: TRBJ2-3

CDR3: CATQVGEKGNEQFF
DNA: TGTGCCACGCAAGTGGGGGAGAAGGGGAATGAGCAGTTCTTC
V: TRBV2
D: NA
size: NA
J: TRBJ2-1

CDR3: CASSESRASGRTDTQYF
DNA: TGCGCCAGCAGTGAGTCGAGGGCTAGCGGTCGCACAGATACGCAGTATTTT
V: TRBV10-2
D: TRBD2
size: NA
J: TRBJ2-3

CDR3: CASSYRDSRKTQYF
DNA: TGTGCCAGCAGTTACCGGGACTCCAGAAAGACCCAGTACTTC
V: TRBV6-5
D: NA
size: NA
J: TRBJ2-5

CDR3: CSGEHQETQYF
DNA: TGCAGTGGGGAACACCAAGAGACCCAGTACTTC
V: TRBV20-1
D: NA
size: NA
J: TRBJ2-5

CDR3: CASSFRGEQYF
DNA: TGTGCCAGCAGCTTTAGGGGCGAGCAGTACTTC
V: TRBV5-4
D: NA
size: NA
J: TRBJ2-7

CDR3: CASSLLGQGNYGYTF
DNA: TGTGCCAGCAGCCTCCTAGGACAGGGGAACTATGGCTACACCTTC
V: TRBV5-1
D: TRBD1
size: once
J: TRBJ1-2

CDR3: CASSQQTTGGASQPQHF
DNA: TGCGCCAGCAGCCAACAGACAACAGGGGGCGCGAGTCAGCCCCAGCATTTT
V: TRBV4-1
D: TRBD1
size: NA
J: TRBJ1-5

CDR3: CASSFRGTANSNQPQHF
DNA: TGTGCCAGCAGTTTCCGCGGGACAGCTAATAGCAATCAGCCCCAGCATTTT
V: TRBV27
D: TRBD1
size: NA
J: TRBJ1-5

CDR3: CSVRGGDGYTF
DNA: TGCAGCGTTAGGGGGGGCGATGGCTACACCTTC
V: TRBV29-1
D: NA
size: NA
J: TRBJ1-2

CDR3: CASSQDLVKLSYNSPLHF
DNA: TGCGCCAGCAGCCAAGATCTGGTAAAGCTTTCTTATAATTCACCCCTCCACTTT
V: TRBV4-1
D: NA
size: once
J: TRBJ1-6

CDR3: CASREGGGQPQHF
DNA: TGTGCCAGTAGGGAGGGAGGCGGTCAGCCCCAGCATTTT
V: TRBV19
D: NA
size: NA
J: TRBJ1-5

CDR3: CASGLVLGGLYGYTF
DNA: TGTGCTAGTGGTTTGGTACTTGGGGGACTCTATGGCTACACCTTC
V: TRBV12-5
D: NA
size: NA
J: TRBJ1-2

CDR3: CASSYQEKTGAYSNQPQHF
DNA: TGTGCCAGCAGTTATCAGGAGAAAACCGGGGCCTATAGCAATCAGCCCCAGCATTTT
V: TRBV6-7
D: NA
size: NA
J: TRBJ1-5

CDR3: CASSAEREASTDTQYF
DNA: TGCGCCAGCAGCGCTGAGCGTGAAGCTAGCACAGATACGCAGTATTTT
V: TRBV5-1
D: NA
size: once
J: TRBJ2-3

CDR3: CASSESRGGGGGYTF
DNA: TGTGCCAGCAGTGAATCAAGGGGAGGCGGTGGGGGCTACACCTTC
V: TRBV6-1
D: NA
size: NA
J: TRBJ1-2

CDR3: CASRDRVSYEQYF
DNA: TGTGCCAGCAGAGACAGGGTATCCTACGAGCAGTACTTC
V: TRBV6-5
D: TRBD1
size: NA
J: TRBJ2-7

CDR3: CASSPALREIQYNEQFF
DNA: TGTGCCAGCAGCCCAGCGCTCAGGGAAATTCAATACAATGAGCAGTTCTTC
V: TRBV5-4
D: NA
size: NA
J: TRBJ2-1

CDR3: CASSFEQGIYEQYF
DNA: TGTGCCAGCAGTTTCGAACAGGGGATCTACGAGCAGTACTTC
V: TRBV2
D: TRBD1
size: few
J: TRBJ2-7

CDR3: CASSFTGEAYGYTF
DNA: TGTGCCAGCAGCTTCACAGGGGAGGCATATGGCTACACCTTC
V: TRBV7-2
D: TRBD1
size: NA
J: TRBJ1-2

CDR3: CASSLGGSQETQYF
DNA: TGTGCCAGCAGCTTGGGGGGTAGCCAAGAGACCCAGTACTTC
V: TRBV5-4
D: NA
size: NA
J: TRBJ2-5

CDR3: CASREDRVWDDEQFF
DNA: TGTGCCAGCAGGGAGGACAGGGTTTGGGATGATGAGCAGTTCTTC
V: TRBV6-1
D: TRBD1
size: once
J: TRBJ2-1

CDR3: CASTLDARETQYF
DNA: TGTGCCAGCACTCTGGACGCCCGGGAGACCCAGTACTTC
V: TRBV6-1
D: NA
size: NA
J: TRBJ2-5

CDR3: CATSRDRIASDTQYF
DNA: TGTGCCACCAGCAGAGATAGAATAGCATCAGATACGCAGTATTTT
V: TRBV15
D: NA
size: NA
J: TRBJ2-3

CDR3: CASSLAGELFF
DNA: TGTGCCAGCAGCTTGGCCGGGGAGCTGTTTTTT
V: TRBV11-2
D: NA
size: NA
J: TRBJ2-2

CDR3: CASSFWGRETQYF
DNA: TGTGCCAGCAGTTTCTGGGGGAGGGAGACCCAGTACTTC
V: TRBV27
D: NA
size: NA
J: TRBJ2-5